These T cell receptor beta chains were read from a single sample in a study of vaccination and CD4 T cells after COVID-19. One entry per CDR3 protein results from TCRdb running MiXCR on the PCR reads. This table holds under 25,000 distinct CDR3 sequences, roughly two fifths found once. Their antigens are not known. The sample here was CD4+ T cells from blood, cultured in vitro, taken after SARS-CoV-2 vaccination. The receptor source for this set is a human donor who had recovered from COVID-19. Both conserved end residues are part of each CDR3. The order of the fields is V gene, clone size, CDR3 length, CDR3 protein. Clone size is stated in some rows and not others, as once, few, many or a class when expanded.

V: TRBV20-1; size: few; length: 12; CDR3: CSAPGGYYGYTF
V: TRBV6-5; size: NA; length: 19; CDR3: CASSYSKGGASSYNSPLHF
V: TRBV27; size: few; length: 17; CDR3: CASSLSLTSGGYNEQFF
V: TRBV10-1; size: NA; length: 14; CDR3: CASSAEGADTEAFF
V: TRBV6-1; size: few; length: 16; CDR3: CASQLWSPLSSYEQYF
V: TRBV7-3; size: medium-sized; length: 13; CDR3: CASSLPGSDTQYF
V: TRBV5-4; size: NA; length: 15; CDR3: CASSPSGSSYNEQFF
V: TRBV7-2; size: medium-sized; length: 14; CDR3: CASSRKRESDTQYF
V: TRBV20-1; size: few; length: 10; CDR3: CSAWDGEAFF
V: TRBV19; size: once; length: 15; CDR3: CASSIRQFSTDTQYF
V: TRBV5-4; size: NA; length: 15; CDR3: CASSFYRGLNNEQFF
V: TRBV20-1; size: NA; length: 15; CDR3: CSAREGGQINSPLHF
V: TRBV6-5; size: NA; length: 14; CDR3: CASSYSLAGNEQYF
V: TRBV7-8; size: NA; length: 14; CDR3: CASSLGGTGGSQYF